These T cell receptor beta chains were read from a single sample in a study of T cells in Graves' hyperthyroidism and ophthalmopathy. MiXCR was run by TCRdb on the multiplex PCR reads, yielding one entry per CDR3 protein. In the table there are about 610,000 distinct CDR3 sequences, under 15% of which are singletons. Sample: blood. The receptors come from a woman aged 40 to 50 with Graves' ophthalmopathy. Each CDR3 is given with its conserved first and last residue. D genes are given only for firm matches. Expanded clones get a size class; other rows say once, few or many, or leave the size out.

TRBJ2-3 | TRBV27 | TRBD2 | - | CASSFSPSGAQYF | TGTGCCAGCAGTTTTTCACCTAGCGGGGCGCAGTATTTT
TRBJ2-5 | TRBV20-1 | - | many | CSASGSHSATQYF | TGCAGTGCTAGCGGGAGCCACTCAGCGACCCAGTACTTC
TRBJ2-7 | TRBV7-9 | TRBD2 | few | CASSLARGGTYEQYF | TGTGCCAGCAGCTTAGCCCGGGGGGGAACCTACGAGCAGTACTTC
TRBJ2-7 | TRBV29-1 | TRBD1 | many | CSVGTGEGEQYF | TGCAGCGTCGGGACAGGGGAGGGCGAGCAGTACTTC
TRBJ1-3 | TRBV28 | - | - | CASSLLGGASGNTIYF | TGTGCCAGCAGTTTATTGGGCGGGGCCTCTGGAAACACCATATATTTT
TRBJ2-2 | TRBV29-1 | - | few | CSVGLTGRGTGELFF | TGCAGCGTTGGACTAACAGGCCGCGGCACCGGGGAGCTGTTTTTT
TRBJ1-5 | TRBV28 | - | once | CASSFQTMGQPQHF | TGTGCCAGCAGTTTTCAGACGATGGGTCAGCCCCAGCATTTT
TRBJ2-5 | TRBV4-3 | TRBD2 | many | CASRRTSGDQETQYF | TGCGCCAGCAGGAGGACTAGCGGGGACCAAGAGACCCAGTACTTC
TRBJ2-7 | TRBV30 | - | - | CAWMPTRSSYEQYF | TGTGCCTGGATGCCTACGAGGAGCTCCTACGAGCAGTACTTC
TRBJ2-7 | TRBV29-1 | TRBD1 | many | CSVVDRGLNEQYF | TGCAGCGTGGTGGACAGGGGATTGAACGAGCAGTACTTC
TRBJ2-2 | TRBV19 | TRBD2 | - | CASSKASGSIGTGELFF | TGTGCCAGTAGTAAGGCTAGCGGGAGTATTGGCACCGGGGAGCTGTTTTTT
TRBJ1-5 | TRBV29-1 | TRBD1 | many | CSVTFPGQGSNQPQHF | TGCAGCGTGACTTTTCCGGGACAGGGAAGCAATCAGCCCCAGCATTTT
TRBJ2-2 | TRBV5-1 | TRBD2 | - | CASSEAGGLGGELFF | TGCGCCAGCAGCGAAGCGGGAGGGCTAGGCGGGGAGCTGTTTTTT
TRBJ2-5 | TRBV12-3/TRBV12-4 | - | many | CASSPRRETQYF | TGTGCCAGCAGTCCGAGGAGGGAGACCCAGTACTTC
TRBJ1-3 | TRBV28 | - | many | CASSFSLGNTIYF | TGTGCCAGCAGTTTCAGCCTTGGAAACACCATATATTTT
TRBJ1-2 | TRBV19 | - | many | CASRGAWGYGYTF | TGTGCCAGTAGAGGGGCATGGGGCTATGGCTACACCTTC
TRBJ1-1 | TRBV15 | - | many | CATSRGTGPMNTEAFF | TGTGCCACCAGCAGGGGAACAGGGCCTATGAACACTGAAGCTTTCTTT
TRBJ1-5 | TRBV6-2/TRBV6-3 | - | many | CASTFTGNQPQHF | TGTGCCAGCACCTTCACAGGAAATCAGCCCCAGCATTTT
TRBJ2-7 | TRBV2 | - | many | CASKGSHEQYF | TGTGCCAGCAAGGGATCCCACGAGCAGTACTTC
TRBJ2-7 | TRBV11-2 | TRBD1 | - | CASSVTGNDGEQYF | TGTGCCAGCAGCGTGACAGGGAATGATGGCGAGCAGTACTTC
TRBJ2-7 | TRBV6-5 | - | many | CASSLGGAESYEQYF | TGTGCCAGCAGCCTTGGGGGGGCGGAATCCTACGAGCAGTACTTC
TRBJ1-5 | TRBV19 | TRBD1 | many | CASSVPGQGRQPQHF | TGTGCCAGTAGTGTTCCGGGACAGGGGCGTCAGCCCCAGCATTTT
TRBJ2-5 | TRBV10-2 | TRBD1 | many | CASSESDRGGETQYF | TGCGCCAGCAGTGAGTCTGACAGGGGTGGGGAGACCCAGTACTTC
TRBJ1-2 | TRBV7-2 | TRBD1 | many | CASSATGTGDGYTF | TGTGCCAGCAGCGCTACCGGGACAGGGGATGGCTACACCTTC
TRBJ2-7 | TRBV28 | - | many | CASSFSPSYEQYF | TGTGCCAGCAGTTTCTCCCCCTCCTACGAGCAGTACTTC
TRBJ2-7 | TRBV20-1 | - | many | CSALRGLYEQYF | TGCAGTGCTCTCAGGGGCCTCTACGAGCAGTACTTC
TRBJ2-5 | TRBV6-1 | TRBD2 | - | CASSPAGGRGETQYF | TGTGCCAGCAGTCCGGCGGGGGGTCGCGGAGAGACCCAGTACTTC
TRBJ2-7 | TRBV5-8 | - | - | CASSLVSGTGEQYF | TGTGCCAGCAGCTTGGTTTCCGGGACTGGAGAGCAGTACTTC
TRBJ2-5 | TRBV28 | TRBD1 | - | CASSPETGPQETQYF | TGTGCCAGCAGTCCTGAGACAGGGCCCCAGGAGACCCAGTACTTC
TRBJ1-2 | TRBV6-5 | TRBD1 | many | CASRRTTRGDGYTF | TGTGCCAGTAGGCGTACGACCAGGGGGGATGGCTACACCTTC
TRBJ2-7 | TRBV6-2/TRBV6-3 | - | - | CASSYYGAREQYF | TGTGCCAGCAGTTACTACGGGGCCCGGGAGCAGTACTTC
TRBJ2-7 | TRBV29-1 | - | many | CSAKTRFGYEQYF | TGCAGCGCCAAGACTAGGTTTGGCTACGAGCAGTACTTC
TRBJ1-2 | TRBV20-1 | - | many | CSARRMGLDGYTF | TGCAGTGCTAGGCGGATGGGCTTGGACGGCTACACCTTC
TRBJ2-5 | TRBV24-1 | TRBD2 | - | CATSVPSGREETQYF | TGTGCCACCAGTGTTCCTAGCGGGAGGGAGGAGACCCAGTACTTC
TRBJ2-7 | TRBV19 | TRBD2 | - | CASSSSGRENYEQYF | TGTGCCAGTAGTTCAAGTGGGCGGGAGAACTACGAGCAGTACTTC
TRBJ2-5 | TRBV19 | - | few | CASSIDHGETQYF | TGTGCCAGTAGTATAGATCACGGAGAGACCCAGTACTTC
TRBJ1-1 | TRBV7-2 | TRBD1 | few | CASSRRGQNEAFF | TGTGCCAGCAGCCGCAGGGGGCAAAATGAAGCTTTCTTT
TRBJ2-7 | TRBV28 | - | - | CASSLYPSSYEQYF | TGTGCCAGCAGTTTATACCCGAGCTCCTACGAGCAGTACTTC
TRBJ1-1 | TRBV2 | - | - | CASSYDLGTEAFF | TGTGCCAGCAGTTATGACCTGGGAACTGAGGCTTTCTTT
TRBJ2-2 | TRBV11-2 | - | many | CASTHITRELFF | TGTGCCAGCACCCATATCACAAGGGAGCTGTTTTTT
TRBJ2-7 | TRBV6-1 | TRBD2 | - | CASSPKAGAPHEQYF | TGTGCCAGCAGTCCAAAAGCGGGAGCGCCCCACGAGCAGTACTTC
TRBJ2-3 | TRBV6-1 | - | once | CASSAGAVMLTDTQYF | TGTGCCAGCAGCGCCGGGGCGGTGATGCTCACAGATACGCAGTATTTT
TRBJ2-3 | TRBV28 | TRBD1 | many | CASTLGPTPGQGGEDTQYF | TGTGCCAGCACCTTGGGGCCCACACCGGGACAGGGCGGTGAGGATACGCAGTATTTT
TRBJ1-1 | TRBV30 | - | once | CAWSGGGAEAFF | TGTGCCTGGAGTGGGGGCGGTGCTGAAGCTTTCTTT
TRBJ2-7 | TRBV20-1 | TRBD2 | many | CSARGREASYEQYF | TGCAGTGCTAGGGGGCGGGAGGCCTCCTACGAGCAGTACTTC
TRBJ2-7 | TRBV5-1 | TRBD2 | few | CASSLVRASGTYEQYF | TGCGCCAGCAGCTTGGTTAGGGCTAGCGGGACCTACGAGCAGTACTTC
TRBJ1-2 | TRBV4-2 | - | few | CASSQDVPRGPLNNYGYTF | TGTGCCAGCAGCCAAGATGTGCCCCGGGGGCCATTGAATAACTATGGCTACACCTTC
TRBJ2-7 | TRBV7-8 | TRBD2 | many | CASSPHPPSGRAFEQYF | TGTGCCAGCAGCCCTCACCCCCCAAGCGGGAGGGCCTTCGAGCAGTACTTC